Presented here are 30 T cell receptor beta chains from one specimen sequenced in a study of blood T cell repertoires in COVID-19. The protocol was immunoSEQ multiplex PCR, while the TCRdb copy is restricted to in-frame clones and leaves out a portion. The table includes fewer than 200,000 clones, roughly 78% detected once. What was sequenced was peripheral blood. The receptors derive from an older woman with COVID-19, enrolled during active disease.

The CDR3 bases are TGCAGTGCTCCAGGACGGACTGAGCAGTACTTC. It codes for CSAPGRTEQYF. The J gene is TRBJ2-7, the V gene TRBV20-1; possibly TRBD2 for D (5 bases). The CDR3 is made up of 11 amino acids. Germline assignment: CDR1 DFQATT and CDR2 SNEGSKA (reference sequence). Trimming cost V 5 bases and J 7 bases, with 12 bases left between them.

V gene TRBV2 combines with J gene TRBJ2-1; TRBD2 matches 8 bases. Per germline, CDR1 SNHLY and CDR2 FYNNEI. CDR3 length: 13 residues. Trimming removed 6 bases from V and 7 bases from J; junction bases left unmatched: 5. Written as DNA, the CDR3 is TGTGCCAGCAGATCCGGGACTAGTAATGAGCAGTTCTTC. This codes for CASRSGTSNEQFF.

J is TRBJ1-6 and V is TRBV18; D may be TRBD1 (5 bases). The V and J ends lost 3 bases and 6 bases respectively, with 12 bases between them. The CDR3 is 15 amino acids. Germline CDR1 KGHSH, CDR2 LQKENI. CDR3 sequence (DNA): TGTGCCAGCTCACCTAGGAGGGGTCTTAATTCACCCCTCCACTTT. This translates into CASSPRRGLNSPLHF. The full variable domain, completed using reference TRBV18 and TRBJ1-6, is NAGVMQNPRHLVRRRGQEARLRCSPMKGHSHVYWYRQLPEEGLKFMVYLQKENIIDESGMPKERFSAEFPKEGPSILRIQQVVRGDSAAYFCASSPRRGLNSPLHFGNGTRLTVT.

This chain connects TRBV6-1 to TRBJ2-1; 9 bases are shared with TRBD2. Germline CDR1 is MNHNS and CDR2 is SASEGT. The trim removed 1 base at V and 13 bases at J, leaving 11 bases unmatched. This CDR3 region has 15 residues. CDR3 region: CASSEETLVAGAQFF. As DNA, the CDR3 is TGTGCCAGCAGTGAAGAAACCCTCGTAGCGGGAGCCCAGTTCTTC.

The chain has TRBV10-2 and TRBJ1-6, with no clear D. The V end was cut by 3 bases, the J end by 9 bases, with 6 bases between. Looked up from germline, CDR1 is WSHSY and CDR2 is SAAADI. CDR3 size: 12 residues. Written as DNA, the CDR3 is TGCGCCAGCAGTGACATCGGTTCACCCCTCCACTTT. The encoded protein is CASSDIGSPLHF.

The chain employs TRBV25-1 and TRBJ1-6; TRBD1 might be the D (6 bases). Germline CDR1 reads MGHDK; CDR2 reads SYGVNS. This CDR3 is 14 amino acids long. The CDR3 nucleotides are TGTGCTTCCTCCCCGACAGGCTTGTATTCACCCCTCCACTTT. Translated: CASSPTGLYSPLHF. Full variable domain (missing parts from reference TRBV25-1 and TRBJ1-6): EADIYQTPRYLVIGTGKKITLECSQTMGHDKMYWYQQDPGMELHLIHYSYGVNSTEKGDLSSESTVSRIRTEHFPLTLESARPSHTSQYLCASSPTGLYSPLHFGNGTRLTVT.

J is TRBJ2-2 and V is TRBV4-2; 13 bases match TRBD2. After removal of 4 bases from V and 7 bases from J, the junction contained 9 bases not matched to a gene. This CDR3 has 17 amino acids. CDR1 and CDR2 from the germline V gene are LGHNA and YNFKEQ. The CDR3 loop reads CASSLLAGGKYGGELFF. DNA for the CDR3: TGTGCCAGCAGCCTACTAGCGGGAGGGAAATATGGCGGGGAGCTGTTTTTT.

The chain has TRBV9 and TRBJ2-1; 12 bases align to TRBD2. Trimming took 7 bases from V and 2 from J; bases not matched to a gene: 13. This CDR3 spans 18 amino acids. Germline CDR1 is SGDLS and CDR2 is YYNGEE. The CDR3, as DNA: TGTGCCAGCGGAACCGGGACTAGCGGGCGCTATACCTACAATGAGCAGTTCTTC. Translated, it gives CASGTGTSGRYTYNEQFF.

The genes are TRBV2 and TRBJ2-1; TRBD2 agrees at 16 bases. CDR3 length equals 19 residues. Trimming cost V 5 bases and J 3 bases; bases outside gene matches: 10. Germline assignment: CDR1 SNHLY and CDR2 FYNNEI. This chain's CDR3 is CASSFSGTSGGAGYNEQFF. In nucleotides, the CDR3 is TGTGCCAGCAGTTTCTCCGGGACTAGCGGGGGGGCCGGCTACAATGAGCAGTTCTTC.

The gene calls are TRBV6-5 and TRBJ1-1; 7 positions agree with TRBD1. J lost 8 bases, V lost 5 bases, and 8 bases had no gene match. Germline assignment: CDR1 MNHEY and CDR2 SVGAGI. The CDR3 sequence is 13 residues long. CDR3 amino acids: CASSRDRVKEAFF. The CDR3 DNA is TGTGCCAGCAGTCGGGACAGAGTAAAGGAAGCTTTCTTT.

The chain is built from TRBV5-1 and TRBJ2-2, with TRBD2 identical over 10 bases. The V gene end was trimmed by 3 bases and the J gene end by 3 bases; junction bases not matched to a gene: 5. CDR1 and CDR2 from the germline V gene are SGHRS and YFSETQ. The CDR3 runs to 16 residues. The CDR3 loop reads CASSSSGRGDTGELFF. The CDR3 DNA reads TGCGCCAGCAGCTCTAGCGGGAGAGGTGACACCGGGGAGCTGTTTTTT.

The rearrangement links TRBV28 to TRBJ1-1; 7 bases map to TRBD1. The germline V gene has CDR1 MDHEN and CDR2 SYDVKM. This CDR3 is 14 amino acids long. The J segment lost 5 bases and the V segment lost 6 bases, leaving 9 bases of the junction unmatched. DNA for the CDR3: TGTGCCAGCAGCCAGACAGGGTGGGAGACTGAAGCTTTCTTT. This gives the protein CASSQTGWETEAFF.

V gene TRBV2 combines with J gene TRBJ2-5, with 10 bases identical to TRBD1. This CDR3 region has 15 residues. Trimming at V came to 5 bases and at J to 5 bases, leaving 8 bases not matched to a gene. Germline lookup yields CDR1 SNHLY and CDR2 FYNNEI. The CDR3 reads CASSRGQGSFETQYF. The CDR3 DNA reads as TGTGCCAGCAGTAGGGGACAGGGGTCATTCGAGACCCAGTACTTC.

The rearrangement uses TRBV23-1 and TRBJ2-5; D ambiguous. TRBV23-1 carries the ORF label, with uncertain function. Trimming shortened V by 4 bases and J by 7 bases, and 13 bases separated the two germline ends. This CDR3 is 13 amino acids long. The chain's CDR3 is CASSPHLPGTQYF. CDR3 DNA sequence: TGCGCCAGCAGTCCACACCTCCCGGGGACCCAGTACTTC.

The gene calls are TRBV21-1 and TRBJ1-1. TRBV21-1 is flagged as a pseudogene. This CDR3 is 17 amino acids long. The CDR3 is CASSKVQAGDRNTEAFF. The CDR3 coding sequence is TGTGCCAGCAGCAAAGTACAGGCGGGGGATCGGAACACTGAAGCTTTCTTT.

The chain carries TRBV7-8 and TRBJ2-1; 12 bases fit TRBD2. Unmatched junction bases numbered 5, after V lost 5 bases and J lost 6 bases. Germline CDR1 reads SGHVS; CDR2 reads FQNEAQ. The CDR3 has 15 residues. The CDR3 nucleotides are TGTGCCAGCAGCGAGACTAGCGGGAGCTCCAATGAGCAGTTCTTC. It codes for CASSETSGSSNEQFF.

The rearrangement links TRBV4-2 to TRBJ2-3, with D perhaps matching TRBD1 (6 bases). The CDR3 length is 15 residues. The V gene lost 4 bases and the J gene lost 6 bases, with 17 bases spanning the gap. Per the germline V gene, CDR1 is LGHNA and CDR2 is YNFKEQ. The CDR3 nucleotides are TGTGCCAGCAGCCGACGACAGGTCTGGGAGGATACGCAGTATTTT. Translation gives CASSRRQVWEDTQYF.

The chain has TRBV9 and TRBJ2-1, with 8 bases matching TRBD2. This CDR3 region has 15 residues. The ends lost 4 bases at V and 5 bases at J; junction bases unmatched: 8. Germline V gene lookup returns CDR1 SGDLS and CDR2 YYNGEE. This CDR3 reads CASSRIAGLNNEQFF. The DNA of the CDR3 is TGTGCCAGCAGCCGTATAGCGGGGCTTAACAATGAGCAGTTCTTC.

The chain uses TRBV6-2 or TRBV6-3 and TRBJ1-2, with TRBD1 identical over 11 bases. The junction had 7 bases not matched to a gene; V was cut back by 4 bases and J by 6 bases. The CDR3 totals 15 residues. Germline CDR1 MNHEY, CDR2 SVGEGT. The CDR3 region is CASSLLRTGGDGYTF. DNA for the CDR3: TGTGCCAGCAGTTTACTTAGGACAGGGGGCGATGGCTACACCTTC.

This clone was detected a few times. The CDR3 coding sequence is TGTGCCAGCAGCCTCGGTAACTATGGCTACACCTTC. Translated, it gives CASSLGNYGYTF. The V call is TRBV3-1 (or the pseudogene TRBV3-2), the J call TRBJ1-2, with unresolved D. Deletions cut 4 bases from V and 1 base from J, with 4 bases between. The germline gives CDR1 LGHDT, CDR2 YNNKEL (reference sequence). The CDR3 length is 12 residues.

This rearrangement joins TRBV6-6 to TRBJ1-3; possibly TRBD1 for D (6 bases). V lost 8 bases to trimming and J lost 0 bases, with 17 bases between them. The CDR3 consists of 16 residues. Germline V gene lookup returns CDR1 MNHNY and CDR2 SVGAGI (reference sequence). CDR3 protein: CASSFYRGSSGNTIYF. In nucleotides, the CDR3 is TGTGCCAGCTCCTTCTATAGGGGGAGCTCTGGAAACACCATATATTTT.

This chain uses TRBV11-2 with TRBJ1-3, with D maybe TRBD1 (5 bases). Trimming removed 5 bases at V and 4 bases at J, with 12 bases between. This CDR3 contains 14 residues. Germline V gene data show CDR1 as SGHAT and CDR2 as FQNNGV. The CDR3 DNA sequence: TGTGCCAGCAGCCACTCCAGGGTGGGAAACACCATATATTTT. It encodes CASSHSRVGNTIYF.

The chain uses TRBV5-1 and TRBJ2-2, with TRBD1 matching over 9 bases. This CDR3 has 16 amino acids. The V gene end was trimmed by 4 bases and the J gene end by 1 base; junction bases not matched to a gene: 5. Germline lookup yields CDR1 SGHRS and CDR2 YFSETQ. CDR3 DNA: TGCGCCAGCAGCCCCAACAGGGGGCAGAACACCGGGGAGCTGTTTTTT. Residues: CASSPNRGQNTGELFF.

The chain carries TRBV10-3 and TRBJ2-5; 14 nucleotides align to TRBD2. CDR1 is ENHRY, CDR2 SYGVKD, per germline. Trimming removed 6 bases from V and 3 bases from J; junction bases left unmatched: 0. This CDR3 region has 14 residues. In DNA form, the CDR3 reads TGTGCCATCAGGACTAGCGGGGGGGAAGAGACCCAGTACTTC. It specifies CAIRTSGGEETQYF.

This clone is a singleton in its sample. The chain's CDR3 is CASSQTGVRREQYF. Written as DNA, the CDR3 is TGTGCCAGCAGCCAGACAGGGGTTCGCAGGGAGCAGTACTTC. This chain uses TRBV11-2 with TRBJ2-7; 8 bases align to TRBD1. This CDR3 comprises 14 residues. The V and J ends lost 5 bases and 7 bases, in that order; junction bases with no gene match: 10. Germline loops: CDR1 SGHAT, CDR2 FQNNGV.

This rearrangement joins TRBV13 to TRBJ1-2, with 9 bases identical to TRBD1. Looked up from germline, CDR1 is PRHDT and CDR2 is FYEKMQ (reference sequence). The CDR3 loop spans 14 amino acids. With V trimmed by 5 bases and J by 8 bases, 9 bases remained unmatched. The CDR3 protein is CASSLSATGGGYTF. Written as DNA, the CDR3 is TGTGCCAGCAGCCTCTCAGCGACAGGGGGAGGCTACACCTTC.

This clone was detected once. This chain links TRBV4-2 with TRBJ2-1; possibly TRBD1 for D (6 bases). Germline CDR1 is LGHNA and CDR2 is YNFKEQ. Trimming pared 1 base from V and 2 bases from J, leaving 15 bases between. This CDR3 region has 17 residues. CDR3 in amino acids: CASSQGNRDTAYNEQFF. CDR3 in DNA: TGTGCCAGCAGCCAAGGCAACCGGGACACAGCCTACAATGAGCAGTTCTTC.

J is TRBJ1-2 and V is TRBV5-1; tentative D call: TRBD1 (5 bases). Trimming stripped 4 bases from V and 8 bases from J, with 15 bases between. Germline V CDR1 and CDR2: SGHRS, YFSETQ. The CDR3 consists of 13 residues. The CDR3, as DNA: TGCGCCAGCAGCCTACAGGAACTTGGCGGCTACACCTTC. This sequence encodes CASSLQELGGYTF. The full variable domain, rest sourced from reference TRBV5-1 and TRBJ1-2, is KAGVTQTPRYLIKTRGQQVTLSCSPISGHRSVSWYQQTPGQGLQFLFEYFSETQRNKGNFPGRFSGRQFSNSRSEMNVSTLELGDSALYLCASSLQELGGYTFGSGTRLTVV.

This chain connects TRBV4-1 to TRBJ2-7, with 7 nucleotides matching TRBD1. From germline, CDR1 is MGHRA and CDR2 YSYEKL. V was clipped by 4 bases and J by 2 bases; unmatched bases: 8. The CDR3 extends over 15 amino acids. CDR3 DNA: TGCGCCAGCAGCCCCCCGGGACAGAGGGCCTACGAGCAGTACTTC. Its protein product is CASSPPGQRAYEQYF.

CDR3 DNA sequence: TGCGCCAGCAGCTTGGGGGGGCGAGGACAGCCCCAGCATTTT. Its protein product is CASSLGGRGQPQHF. V usage is TRBV5-1 and J usage is TRBJ1-5, with a tentative D call TRBD1 (6 bases). Trimming stripped 0 bases from V and 7 bases from J, with 11 bases between. The germline V gene encodes CDR1 SGHRS and CDR2 YFSETQ. CDR3 length: 14 amino acids.